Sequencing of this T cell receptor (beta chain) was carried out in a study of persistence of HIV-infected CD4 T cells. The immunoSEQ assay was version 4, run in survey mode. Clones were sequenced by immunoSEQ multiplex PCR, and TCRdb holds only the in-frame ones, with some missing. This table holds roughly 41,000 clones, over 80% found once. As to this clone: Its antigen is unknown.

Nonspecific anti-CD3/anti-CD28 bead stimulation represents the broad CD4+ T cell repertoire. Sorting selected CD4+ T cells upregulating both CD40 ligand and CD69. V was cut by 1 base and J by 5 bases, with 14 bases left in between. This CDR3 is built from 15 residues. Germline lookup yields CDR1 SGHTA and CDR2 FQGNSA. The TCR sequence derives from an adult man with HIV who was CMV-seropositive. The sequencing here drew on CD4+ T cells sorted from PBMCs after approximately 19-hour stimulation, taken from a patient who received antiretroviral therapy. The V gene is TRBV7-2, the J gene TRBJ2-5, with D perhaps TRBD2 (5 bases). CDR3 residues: CASSLGGAGVETQYF. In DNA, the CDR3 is TGTGCCAGCAGCTTAGGGGGAGCTGGTGTGGAGACCCAGTACTTC.